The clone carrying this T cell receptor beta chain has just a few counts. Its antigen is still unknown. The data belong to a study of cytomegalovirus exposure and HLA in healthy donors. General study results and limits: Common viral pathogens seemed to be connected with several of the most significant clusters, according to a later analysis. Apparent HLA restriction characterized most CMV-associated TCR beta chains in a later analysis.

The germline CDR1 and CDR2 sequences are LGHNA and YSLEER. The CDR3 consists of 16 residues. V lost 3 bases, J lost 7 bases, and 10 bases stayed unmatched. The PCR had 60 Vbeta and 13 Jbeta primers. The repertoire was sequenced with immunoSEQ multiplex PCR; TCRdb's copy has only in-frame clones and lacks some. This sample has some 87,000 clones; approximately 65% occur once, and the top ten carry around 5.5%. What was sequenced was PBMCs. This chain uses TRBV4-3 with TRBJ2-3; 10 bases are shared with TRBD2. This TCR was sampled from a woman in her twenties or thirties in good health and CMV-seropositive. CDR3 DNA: TGCGCCAGCAGCCAGGAGCGGGGGGGCCTTAGGTATACGCAGTATTTT. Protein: CASSQERGGLRYTQYF.